This T cell receptor beta chain was found in a study of PD-1 blockade in classical Hodgkin lymphoma. Time point denoted: cycle 4 day 1 (C4D1), after six to seven weeks of nivolumab. After autologous stem cell transplantation all patients relapsed, and prior brentuximab vedotin exposure differed between cohorts. Complete response, partial response or progressive disease made up the best responses. This clone was seen ten or more times. The antigen is unknown. Measured with immunoSEQ multiplex PCR; TCRdb has only the in-frame clones, and not every one. The profile shows more than 90,000 clones, more than 70% of them singletons. Study-level findings and limits: The study found that TCR diversity rose significantly by C4D1 in CD4+ but not CD8+ cells. TCR diversity at baseline was reported to be reduced in newly diagnosed patients relative to healthy donors. Patients who began taking nivolumab under 1 year after ASCT were left out.

The origin of this receptor is a human donor with classical Hodgkin lymphoma. This specimen was peripheral blood mononuclear cells (PBMCs), taken before the fourth cycle of nivolumab.

The CDR3 region has the DNA TGTGCCAGCAGTGAAAGTGCCTACGAGCAGTACTTC. This gives the protein CASSESAYEQYF. This chain joins TRBV6-1 and TRBJ2-7; D remains unclear. The CDR3 sequence is 12 residues long. Trimming stripped 2 bases from V and 2 bases from J, with 4 bases between. CDR1 MNHNS and CDR2 SASEGT come from the germline V gene.